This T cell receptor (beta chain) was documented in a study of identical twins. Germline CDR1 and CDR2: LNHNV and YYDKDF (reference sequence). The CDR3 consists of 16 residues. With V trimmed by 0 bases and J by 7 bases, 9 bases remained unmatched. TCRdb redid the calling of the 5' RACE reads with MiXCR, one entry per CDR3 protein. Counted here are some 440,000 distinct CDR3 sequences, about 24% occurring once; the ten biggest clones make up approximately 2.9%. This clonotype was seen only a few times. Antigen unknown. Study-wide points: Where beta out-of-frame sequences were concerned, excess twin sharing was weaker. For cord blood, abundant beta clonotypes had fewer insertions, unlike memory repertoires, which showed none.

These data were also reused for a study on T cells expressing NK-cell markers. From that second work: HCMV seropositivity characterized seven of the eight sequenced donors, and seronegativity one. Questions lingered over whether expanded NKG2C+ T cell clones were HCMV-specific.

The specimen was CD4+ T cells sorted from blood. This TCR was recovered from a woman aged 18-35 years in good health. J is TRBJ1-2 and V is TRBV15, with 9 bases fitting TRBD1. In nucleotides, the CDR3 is TGTGCCACCAGCAGAGATCGGGACAGGGTTATGTCTGGCTACACCTTC. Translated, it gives CATSRDRDRVMSGYTF. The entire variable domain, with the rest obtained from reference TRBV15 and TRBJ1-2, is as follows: DAMVIQNPRYQVTQFGKPVTLSCSQTLNHNVMYWYQQKSSQAPKLLFHYYDKDFNNEADTPDNFQSRRPNTSFCFLDIRSPGLGDTAMYLCATSRDRDRVMSGYTFGSGTRLTVV.